Here is one T cell receptor beta chain with its context. This entry belongs to a study of memory CD8 T cells in hepatitis C reinfection. Generated by immunoSEQ multiplex PCR, the TCRdb table keeps only in-frame clones and is missing some. This sample has around 45,000 clones; over 75% occur once, and the top ten carry around 1.2%. Stated time point: peak reinfection, 3 to 8 weeks after reinfection detection. No in vitro expansion preceded TCR sequencing of the sorted cells. Germline CDR1 reads MNHNS; CDR2 reads SASEGT. Unmatched junction bases numbered 5, after V lost 1 base and J lost 5 bases. The CDR3 is 15 amino acids.

Material: naive CD8+ T cells sorted from blood. The clonotype originates from a man between 18 and 29 years old with hepatitis C virus infection. The chain couples TRBV6-1 to TRBJ2-1; TRBD2 aligns across 7 bases. The CDR3 reads CASSEGRGRDNEQFF. CDR3 coding DNA: TGTGCCAGCAGTGAAGGGCGGGGGAGGGACAATGAGCAGTTCTTC.